The present TCR beta chain was sequenced within a study of STAT5B mutations in CD4+ large granular lymphocyte leukemia. Buffy coats from healthy blood donors served as controls. As for this clone: Its antigen is currently unknown.

Generated by immunoSEQ multiplex PCR, the TCRdb table keeps only in-frame clones and is missing some. In the table there are approximately 49,000 clones, around 70% of which are singletons. Findings of the study overall: No patients shared main leukemic clonotypes, though around 27% appeared at low frequency elsewhere.

The sample taken for sequencing was CD4+ T cells from blood buffy coats. The TCR comes from a human donor in good health.

CDR3 loop: CARSLGHLNTEAFF. The CDR3, as DNA: TGTGCCAGAAGCCTCGGACACTTGAACACTGAAGCTTTCTTT. The chain employs TRBV5-3 and TRBJ1-1, with D perhaps matching TRBD1 (5 bases). TRBV5-3 has ORF status, its function being uncertain. This CDR3 is 14 amino acids long. Trimming took 4 bases from V and 0 from J, leaving 10 bases between them.